This paragraph covers one TCR beta chain sequence. As yet, its antigen is unknown. This sample stems from a study of T cell repertoires in cytomegalovirus infection. Looking at the study overall: Public signatures in TCR beta pointed to CMV infection and matching HLA type. Findings and limits, study-wide: Identification of carriers of CMV plus the relevant HLA was achieved through cumulative public TCR beta family frequency. Dominating the ex vivo response were TCR beta clonotypes that were CMV-specific and HLA-C-restricted.

Using its own MiXCR run on the reads, TCRdb lists one record per CDR3 protein. Of 200,000 to 300,000 distinct CDR3 sequences detected, roughly 15% appear once; the ten largest clones hold 7% to 9.5%. Germline CDR1 LGHNA, CDR2 YNFKEQ. The CDR3 runs 14 residues. V was pared by 6 bases and J by 4 bases, with 4 bases of the junction left unmatched. This receptor was identified in a human donor in good health (CMV status not recorded). Some clones in this sample may be carry-over from other donors' samples. The gene calls are TRBV4-2 and TRBJ2-7, with 12 bases identical to TRBD2. The sample comprised PBMCs. The CDR3 loop reads CASRATSGRYEQYF. The CDR3 DNA sequence: TGTGCCAGCAGGGCAACTAGCGGGAGGTACGAGCAGTACTTC.